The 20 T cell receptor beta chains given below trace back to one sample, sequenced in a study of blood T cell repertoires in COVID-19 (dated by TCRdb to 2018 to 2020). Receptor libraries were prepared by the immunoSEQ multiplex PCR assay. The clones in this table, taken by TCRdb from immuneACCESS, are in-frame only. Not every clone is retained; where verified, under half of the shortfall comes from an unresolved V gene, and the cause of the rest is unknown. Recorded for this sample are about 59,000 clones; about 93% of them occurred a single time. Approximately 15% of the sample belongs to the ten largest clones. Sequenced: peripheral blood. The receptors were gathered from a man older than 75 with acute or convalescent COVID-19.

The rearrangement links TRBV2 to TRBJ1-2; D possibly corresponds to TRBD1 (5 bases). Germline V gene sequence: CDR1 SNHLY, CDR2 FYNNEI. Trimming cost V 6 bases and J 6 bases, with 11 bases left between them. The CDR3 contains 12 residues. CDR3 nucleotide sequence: TGTGCCAGCAGCCAGGGAGGCGATGGCTACACCTTC. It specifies CASSQGGDGYTF.

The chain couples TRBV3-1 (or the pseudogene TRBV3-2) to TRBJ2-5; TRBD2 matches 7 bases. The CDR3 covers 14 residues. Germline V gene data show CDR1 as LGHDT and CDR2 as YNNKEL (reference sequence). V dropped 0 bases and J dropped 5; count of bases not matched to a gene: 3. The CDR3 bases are TGTGCCAGCAGCCAAGATGGTAGCGGGGAGACCCAGTACTTC. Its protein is CASSQDGSGETQYF.

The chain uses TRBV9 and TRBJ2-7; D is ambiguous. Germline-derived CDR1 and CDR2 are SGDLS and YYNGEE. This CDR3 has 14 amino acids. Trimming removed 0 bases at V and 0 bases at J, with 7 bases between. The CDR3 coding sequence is TGTGCCAGCAGCGTAGGTAGTCTCTCCTACGAGCAGTACTTC. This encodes CASSVGSLSYEQYF.

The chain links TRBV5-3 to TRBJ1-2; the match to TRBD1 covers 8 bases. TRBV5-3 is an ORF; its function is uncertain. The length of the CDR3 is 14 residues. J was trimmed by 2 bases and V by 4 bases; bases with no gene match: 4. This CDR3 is CARSPGGRNYGYTF. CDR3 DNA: TGTGCCAGAAGCCCAGGGGGCCGGAACTATGGCTACACCTTC.

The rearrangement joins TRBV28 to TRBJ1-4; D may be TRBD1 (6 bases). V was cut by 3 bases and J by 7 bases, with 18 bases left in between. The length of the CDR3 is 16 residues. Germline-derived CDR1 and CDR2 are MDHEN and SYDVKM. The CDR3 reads CASSLGGAGEREKLFF. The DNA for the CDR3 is TGTGCCAGCAGTTTGGGGGGGGCAGGGGAACGTGAAAAACTGTTTTTT. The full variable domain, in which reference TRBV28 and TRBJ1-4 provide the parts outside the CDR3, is DVKVTQSSRYLVKRTGEKVFLECVQDMDHENMFWYRQDPGLGLRLIYFSYDVKMKEKGDIPEGYSVSREKKERFSLILESASTNQTSMYLCASSLGGAGEREKLFFGSGTQLSVL.

CDR3 region: CASSSLRGADEQYF. The CDR3 region has the DNA TGTGCCAGCAGTTCTCTCAGGGGGGCCGACGAGCAGTACTTC. V is TRBV6-2 or TRBV6-3 and J is TRBJ2-7; D may be TRBD1 (7 bases). The V gene lost 4 bases and the J gene lost 5 bases, with 15 bases spanning the gap. In germline, CDR1 is MNHEY, CDR2 SVGEGT. This CDR3 is built from 14 residues.

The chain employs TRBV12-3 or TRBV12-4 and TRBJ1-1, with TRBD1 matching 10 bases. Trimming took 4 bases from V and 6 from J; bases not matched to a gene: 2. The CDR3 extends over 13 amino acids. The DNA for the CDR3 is TGTGCCAGCAGTTCCGGACAGGGGGCTGAAGCTTTCTTT. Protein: CASSSGQGAEAFF.

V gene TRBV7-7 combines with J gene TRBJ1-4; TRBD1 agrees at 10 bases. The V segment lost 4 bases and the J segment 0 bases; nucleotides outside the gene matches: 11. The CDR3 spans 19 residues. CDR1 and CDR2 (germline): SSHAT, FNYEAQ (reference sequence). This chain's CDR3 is CASSSPGQGPGATNEKLFF. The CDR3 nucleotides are TGTGCCAGCAGCTCGCCGGGACAGGGGCCGGGTGCAACTAATGAAAAACTGTTTTTT. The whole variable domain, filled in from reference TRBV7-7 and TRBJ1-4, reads GAGVSQSPRYKVTKRGQDVTLRCDPISSHATLYWYQQALGQGPEFLTYFNYEAQPDKSGLPSDRFSAERPEGSISTLTIQRTEQRDSAMYRCASSSPGQGPGATNEKLFFGSGTQLSVL.

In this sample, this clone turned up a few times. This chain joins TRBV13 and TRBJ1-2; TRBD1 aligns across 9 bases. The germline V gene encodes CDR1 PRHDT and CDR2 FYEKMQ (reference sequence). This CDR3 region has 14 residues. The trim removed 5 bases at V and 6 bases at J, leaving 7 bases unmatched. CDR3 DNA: TGTGCCAGCAGCCTAAGACAGGGGGAGCATGGCTACACCTTC. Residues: CASSLRQGEHGYTF.

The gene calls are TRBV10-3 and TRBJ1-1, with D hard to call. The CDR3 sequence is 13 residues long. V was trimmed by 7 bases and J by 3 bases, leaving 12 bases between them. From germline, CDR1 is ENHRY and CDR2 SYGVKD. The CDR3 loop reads CAIMGAGDTEAFF. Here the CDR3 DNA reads TGTGCCATCATGGGAGCCGGGGACACTGAAGCTTTCTTT.

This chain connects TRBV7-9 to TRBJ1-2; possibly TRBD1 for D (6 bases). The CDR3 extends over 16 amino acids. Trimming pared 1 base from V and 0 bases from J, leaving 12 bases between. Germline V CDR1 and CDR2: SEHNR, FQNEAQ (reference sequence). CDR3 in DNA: TGTGCCAGCAGCTTAGTATGGGACACAGCTAACTATGGCTACACCTTC. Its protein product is CASSLVWDTANYGYTF.

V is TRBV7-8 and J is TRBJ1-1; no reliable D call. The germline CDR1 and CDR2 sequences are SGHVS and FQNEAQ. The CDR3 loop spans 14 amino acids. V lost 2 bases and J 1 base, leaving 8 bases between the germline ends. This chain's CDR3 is CASSLFMSNTEAFF. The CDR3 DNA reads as TGTGCCAGCAGCTTATTTATGTCGAACACTGAAGCTTTCTTT.

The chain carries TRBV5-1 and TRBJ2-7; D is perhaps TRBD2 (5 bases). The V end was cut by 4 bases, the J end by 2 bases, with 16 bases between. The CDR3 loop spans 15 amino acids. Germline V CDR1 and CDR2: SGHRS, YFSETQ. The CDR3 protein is CASSGRNRVTYEQYF. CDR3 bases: TGCGCCAGCAGCGGGAGAAACCGGGTCACCTACGAGCAGTACTTC. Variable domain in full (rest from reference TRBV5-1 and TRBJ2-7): KAGVTQTPRYLIKTRGQQVTLSCSPISGHRSVSWYQQTPGQGLQFLFEYFSETQRNKGNFPGRFSGRQFSNSRSEMNVSTLELGDSALYLCASSGRNRVTYEQYFGPGTRLTVT.

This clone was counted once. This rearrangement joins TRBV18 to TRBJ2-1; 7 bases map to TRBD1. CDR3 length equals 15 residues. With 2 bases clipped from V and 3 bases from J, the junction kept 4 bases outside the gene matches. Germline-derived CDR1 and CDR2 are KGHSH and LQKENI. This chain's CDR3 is CASSPETGRYNEQFF. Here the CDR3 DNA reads TGTGCCAGCTCACCAGAGACAGGGCGCTACAATGAGCAGTTCTTC.

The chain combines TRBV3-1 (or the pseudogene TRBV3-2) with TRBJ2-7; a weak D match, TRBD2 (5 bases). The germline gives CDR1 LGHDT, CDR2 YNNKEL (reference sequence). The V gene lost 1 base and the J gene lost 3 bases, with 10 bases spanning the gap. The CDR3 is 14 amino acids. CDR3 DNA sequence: TGTGCCAGCAGCCAAGGTGGAGGTTACTACGAGCAGTACTTC. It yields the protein CASSQGGGYYEQYF.

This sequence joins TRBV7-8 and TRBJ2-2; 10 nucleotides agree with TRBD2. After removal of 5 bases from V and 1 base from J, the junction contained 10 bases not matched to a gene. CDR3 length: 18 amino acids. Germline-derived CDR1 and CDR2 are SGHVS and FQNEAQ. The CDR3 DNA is TGTGCCAGCAGCCTCCGCGGGGCTAGCGGGGGGAACACCGGGGAGCTGTTTTTT. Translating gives CASSLRGASGGNTGELFF.

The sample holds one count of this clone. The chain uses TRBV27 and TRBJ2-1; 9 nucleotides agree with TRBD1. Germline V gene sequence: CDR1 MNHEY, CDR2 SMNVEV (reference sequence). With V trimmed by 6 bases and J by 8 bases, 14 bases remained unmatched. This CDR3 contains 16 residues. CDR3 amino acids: CASSRRAGTGFHEQFF. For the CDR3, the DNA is TGTGCCAGCAGCCGCCGAGCCGGGACAGGGTTTCATGAGCAGTTCTTC.

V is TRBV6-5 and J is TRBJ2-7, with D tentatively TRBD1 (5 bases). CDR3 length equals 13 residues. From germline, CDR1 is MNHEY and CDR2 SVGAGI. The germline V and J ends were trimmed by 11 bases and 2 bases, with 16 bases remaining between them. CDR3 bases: TGTGCCGTCTCCAACACAGGTCCCTACGAGCAGTACTTC. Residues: CAVSNTGPYEQYF.

Here the CDR3 reads CASTGGGGRIYGYTF. As DNA, the CDR3 is TGTGCCAGCACTGGCGGCGGGGGACGTATCTATGGCTACACCTTC. The V call is TRBV6-6, the J call TRBJ1-2; D perhaps matches TRBD1 (5 bases). Germline lookup yields CDR1 MNHNY and CDR2 SVGAGI (reference sequence). The CDR3 runs to 15 residues. Trimming shortened V by 7 bases and J by 4 bases, and 19 bases separated the two germline ends.

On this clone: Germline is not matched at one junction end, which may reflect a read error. CDR3 sequence reads: CASSLAGTGATGELFF. CDR3 sequence (DNA): TGTGCCAGCAGCCTAGCCGGGACAGGGGCAACCGGGGAGCTGTTTTTT. V gene TRBV7-8 combines with J gene TRBJ2-2, with 10 bases identical to TRBD1. Germline-derived CDR1 and CDR2 are SGHVS and FQNEAQ. The CDR3 is 16 residues long.